The next 2 T cell receptor beta chains were all read from a single sample in a study of tumor-infiltrating lymphocytes in primary liver carcinoma. Blood RNA was derived from unsorted whole blood, and germline DNA was extracted too. cDNA specific to TCR beta was made from 500 ng of total RNA, with a constant-region primer employed for priming. A slightly modified ARM-PCR protocol with three nested multiplex PCR rounds produced these TCR beta libraries. Rounds one and two of PCR, each of roughly 10 cycles, were primed with TRBV1-TRBV30 forward primers and a C-beta reverse primer. One entry per CDR3 protein, called by TCRdb with MiXCR from the multiplex PCR reads. The sample lists about 180,000 distinct CDR3 sequences, over 45% occurring once. The specimen sequenced was peripheral blood. The receptor source for this set is a man aged 35-49 years with primary liver carcinoma and hepatitis B virus infection.

This sequence joins TRBV6-1 and TRBJ1-4; D remains ambiguous. The germline V and J ends were trimmed by 6 bases and 5 bases, with 16 bases remaining between them. Germline CDR1 reads MNHNS; CDR2 reads SASEGT. The CDR3 has 15 amino acids. CDR3 protein: CASSLLSGLNEKLFF. CDR3 in DNA: TGTGCCAGCAGCCTACTTTCGGGGTTAAATGAAAAACTGTTTTTT.

This clonotype was counted a single time. This clone may be a read error of a much larger clone one base away. The CDR3: CASNPTSGNVDEQYF. In nucleotides, the CDR3 is TGTGCCAGCAACCCGACTAGCGGGAACGTAGACGAGCAGTACTTC. The chain couples TRBV4-2 to TRBJ2-7; 11 bases agree with TRBD2. CDR1 and CDR2 from the germline V gene are LGHNA and YNFKEQ. The CDR3 has 15 amino acids. The ends lost 7 bases at V and 5 bases at J; junction bases unmatched: 10.